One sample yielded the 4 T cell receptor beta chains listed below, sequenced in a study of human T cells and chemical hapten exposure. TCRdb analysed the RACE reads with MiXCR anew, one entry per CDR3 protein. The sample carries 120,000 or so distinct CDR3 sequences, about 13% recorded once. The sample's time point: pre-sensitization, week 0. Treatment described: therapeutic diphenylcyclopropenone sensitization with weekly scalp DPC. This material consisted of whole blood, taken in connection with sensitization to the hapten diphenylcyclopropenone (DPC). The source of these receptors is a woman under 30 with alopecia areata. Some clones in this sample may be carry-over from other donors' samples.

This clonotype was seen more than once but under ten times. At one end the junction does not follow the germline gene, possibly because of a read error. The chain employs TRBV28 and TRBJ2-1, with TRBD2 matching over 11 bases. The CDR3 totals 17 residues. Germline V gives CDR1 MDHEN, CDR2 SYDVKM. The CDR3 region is CASGLEVAGGPFNEQFF. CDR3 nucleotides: TGTGCCAGCGGTTTAGAGGTAGCGGGGGGGCCTTTCAATGAGCAGTTCTTC.

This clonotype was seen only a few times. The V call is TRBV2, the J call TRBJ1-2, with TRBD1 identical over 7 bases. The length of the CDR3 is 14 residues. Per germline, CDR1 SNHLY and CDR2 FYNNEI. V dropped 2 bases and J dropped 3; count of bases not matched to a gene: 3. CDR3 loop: CASSEQGVDYGYTF. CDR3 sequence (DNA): TGTGCCAGCAGTGAACAGGGGGTGGACTATGGCTACACCTTC.

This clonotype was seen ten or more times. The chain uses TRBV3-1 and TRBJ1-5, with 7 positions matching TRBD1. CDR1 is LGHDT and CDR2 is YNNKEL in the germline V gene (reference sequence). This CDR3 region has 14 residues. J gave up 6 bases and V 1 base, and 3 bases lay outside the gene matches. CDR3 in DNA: TGTGCCAGCAGCCAAGCGACAGGGACTCAGCCCCAGCATTTT. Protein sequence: CASSQATGTQPQHF.

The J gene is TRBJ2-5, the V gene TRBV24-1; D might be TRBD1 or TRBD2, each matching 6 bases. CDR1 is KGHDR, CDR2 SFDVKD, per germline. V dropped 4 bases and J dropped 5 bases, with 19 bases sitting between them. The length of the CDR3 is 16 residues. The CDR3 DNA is TGTGCCACCAGTGACCCCGTTTTGGGGGGCGGTGAGACCCAGTACTTC. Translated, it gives CATSDPVLGGGETQYF.